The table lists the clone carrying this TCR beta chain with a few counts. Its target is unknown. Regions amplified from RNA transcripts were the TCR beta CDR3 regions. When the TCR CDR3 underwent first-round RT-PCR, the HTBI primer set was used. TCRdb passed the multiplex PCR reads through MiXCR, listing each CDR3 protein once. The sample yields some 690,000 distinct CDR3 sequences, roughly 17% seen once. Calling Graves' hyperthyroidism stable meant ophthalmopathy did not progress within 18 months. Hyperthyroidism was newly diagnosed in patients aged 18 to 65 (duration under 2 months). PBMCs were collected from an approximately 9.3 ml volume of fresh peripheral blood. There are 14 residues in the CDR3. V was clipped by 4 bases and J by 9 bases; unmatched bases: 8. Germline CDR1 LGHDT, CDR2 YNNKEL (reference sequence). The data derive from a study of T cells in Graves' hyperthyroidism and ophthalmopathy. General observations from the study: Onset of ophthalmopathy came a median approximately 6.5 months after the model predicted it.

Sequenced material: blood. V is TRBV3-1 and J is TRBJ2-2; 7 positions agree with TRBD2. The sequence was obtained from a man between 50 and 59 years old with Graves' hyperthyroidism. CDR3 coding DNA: TGTGCCAGCAGCCTGCAGACTAGCTCCAGGGAGCTGTTTTTT. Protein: CASSLQTSSRELFF.